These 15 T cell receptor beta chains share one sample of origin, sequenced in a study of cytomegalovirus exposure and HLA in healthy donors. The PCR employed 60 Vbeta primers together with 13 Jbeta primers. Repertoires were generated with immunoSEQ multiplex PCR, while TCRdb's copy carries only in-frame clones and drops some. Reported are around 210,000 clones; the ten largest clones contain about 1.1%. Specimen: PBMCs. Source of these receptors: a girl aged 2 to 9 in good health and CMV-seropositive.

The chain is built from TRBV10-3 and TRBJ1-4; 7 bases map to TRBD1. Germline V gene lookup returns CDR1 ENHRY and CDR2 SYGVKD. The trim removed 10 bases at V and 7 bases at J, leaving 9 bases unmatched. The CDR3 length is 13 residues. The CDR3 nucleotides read TGTGCCACCCAGGGGGACATCGGTGAAAAACTGTTTTTT. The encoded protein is CATQGDIGEKLFF.

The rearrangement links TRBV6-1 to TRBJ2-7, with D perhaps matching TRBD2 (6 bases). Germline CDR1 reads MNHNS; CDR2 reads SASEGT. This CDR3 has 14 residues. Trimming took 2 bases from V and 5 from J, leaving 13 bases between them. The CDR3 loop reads CASSERLWGDEQYF. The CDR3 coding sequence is TGTGCCAGCAGTGAACGGCTATGGGGGGACGAGCAGTACTTC.

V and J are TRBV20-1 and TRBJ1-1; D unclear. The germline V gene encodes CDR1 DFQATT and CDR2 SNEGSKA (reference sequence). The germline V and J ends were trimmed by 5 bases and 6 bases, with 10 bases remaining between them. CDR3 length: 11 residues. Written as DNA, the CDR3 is TGCAGTGCTTCGACTCTCTCTGAAGCTTTCTTT. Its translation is CSASTLSEAFF.

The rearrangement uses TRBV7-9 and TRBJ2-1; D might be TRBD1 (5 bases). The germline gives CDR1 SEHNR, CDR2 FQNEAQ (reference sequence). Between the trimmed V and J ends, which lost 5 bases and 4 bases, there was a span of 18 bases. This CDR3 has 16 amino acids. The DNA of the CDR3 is TGTGCCAGCAGCCCACTGACAGCCCTTGAATACAATGAGCAGTTCTTC. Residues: CASSPLTALEYNEQFF.

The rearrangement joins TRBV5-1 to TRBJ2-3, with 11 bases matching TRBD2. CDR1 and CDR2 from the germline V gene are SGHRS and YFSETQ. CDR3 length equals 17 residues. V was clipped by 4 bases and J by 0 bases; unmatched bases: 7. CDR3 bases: TGCGCCAGCAGCCTGTTCCTAGCGGGAGGAAGCACAGATACGCAGTATTTT. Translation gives CASSLFLAGGSTDTQYF.

The CDR3 loop reads CASSSPSGNSYEQYF. In DNA form, the CDR3 reads TGTGCCAGCAGTTCCCCTAGCGGGAACTCCTACGAGCAGTACTTC. The rearrangement uses TRBV28 and TRBJ2-7; 9 bases are a match to TRBD2. This CDR3 comprises 15 residues. J was trimmed by 0 bases and V by 4 bases; bases with no gene match: 4. CDR1 is MDHEN, CDR2 SYDVKM, per germline. Combining the CDR3 with reference TRBV28 and TRBJ2-7 gives the whole variable domain DVKVTQSSRYLVKRTGEKVFLECVQDMDHENMFWYRQDPGLGLRLIYFSYDVKMKEKGDIPEGYSVSREKKERFSLILESASTNQTSMYLCASSSPSGNSYEQYFGPGTRLTVT.

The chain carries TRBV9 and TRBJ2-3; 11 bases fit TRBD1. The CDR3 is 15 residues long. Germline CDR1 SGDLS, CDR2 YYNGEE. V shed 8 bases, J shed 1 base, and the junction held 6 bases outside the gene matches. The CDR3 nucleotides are TGTGCCAGTTCGCGGGGACAGGGGGGCACAGATACGCAGTATTTT. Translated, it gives CASSRGQGGTDTQYF.

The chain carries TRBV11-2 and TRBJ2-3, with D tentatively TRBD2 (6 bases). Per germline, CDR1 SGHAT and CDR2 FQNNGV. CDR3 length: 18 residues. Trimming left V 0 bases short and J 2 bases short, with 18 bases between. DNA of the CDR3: TGTGCCAGCAGCTTAGACCACGCGCGAGCGGACTACACAGATACGCAGTATTTT. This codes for CASSLDHARADYTDTQYF.

CDR3 nucleotides: TGTGCCAGCAGTCCGCGAGACAGGGAGAATGAGCAGTTCTTC. Its protein is CASSPRDRENEQFF. The chain uses TRBV28 and TRBJ2-1; 7 bases line up with TRBD1. The germline V gene encodes CDR1 MDHEN and CDR2 SYDVKM. This CDR3 has 14 residues. V lost 5 bases to trimming and J lost 7 bases; unmatched junction nucleotides: 8.

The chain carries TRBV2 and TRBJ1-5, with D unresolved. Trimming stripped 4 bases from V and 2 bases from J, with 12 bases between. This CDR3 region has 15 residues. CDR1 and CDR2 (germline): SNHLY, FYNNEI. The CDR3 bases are TGTGCCAGCAGTGGTACCCCAGGTCGCAATCAGCCCCAGCATTTT. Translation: CASSGTPGRNQPQHF.

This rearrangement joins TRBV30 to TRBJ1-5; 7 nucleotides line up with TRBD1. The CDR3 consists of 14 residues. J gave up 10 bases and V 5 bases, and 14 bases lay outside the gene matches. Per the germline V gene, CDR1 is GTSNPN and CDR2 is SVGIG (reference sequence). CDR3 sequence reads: CAWGLRQGLYPQHF. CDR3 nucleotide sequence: TGTGCCTGGGGCCTCAGACAGGGTCTGTATCCCCAGCATTTT.

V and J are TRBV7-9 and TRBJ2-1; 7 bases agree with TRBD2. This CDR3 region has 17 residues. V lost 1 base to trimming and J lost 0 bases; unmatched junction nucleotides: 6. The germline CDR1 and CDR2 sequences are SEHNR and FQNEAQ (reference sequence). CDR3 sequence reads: CASSLVQRGSSYNEQFF. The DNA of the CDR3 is TGTGCCAGCAGCTTAGTGCAGCGGGGCAGCTCCTACAATGAGCAGTTCTTC. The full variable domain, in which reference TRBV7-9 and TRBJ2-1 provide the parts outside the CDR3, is DTGVSQNPRHKITKRGQNVTFRCDPISEHNRLYWYRQTLGQGPEFLTYFQNEAQLEKSRLLSDRFSAERPKGSFSTLEIQRTEQGDSAMYLCASSLVQRGSSYNEQFFGPGTRLTVL.

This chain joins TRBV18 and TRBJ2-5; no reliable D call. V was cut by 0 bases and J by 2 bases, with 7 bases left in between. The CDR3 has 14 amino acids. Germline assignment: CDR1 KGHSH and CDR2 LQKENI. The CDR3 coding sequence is TGTGCCAGCTCACCACCCAACTTGCAAGAGACCCAGTACTTC. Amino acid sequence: CASSPPNLQETQYF.

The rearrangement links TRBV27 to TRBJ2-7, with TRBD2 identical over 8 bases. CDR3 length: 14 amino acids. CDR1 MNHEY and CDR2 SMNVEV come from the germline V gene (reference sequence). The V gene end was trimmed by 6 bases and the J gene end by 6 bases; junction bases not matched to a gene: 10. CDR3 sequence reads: CASSSGGARFEQYF. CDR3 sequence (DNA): TGTGCCAGCAGCTCCGGGGGGGCTAGGTTCGAGCAGTACTTC.

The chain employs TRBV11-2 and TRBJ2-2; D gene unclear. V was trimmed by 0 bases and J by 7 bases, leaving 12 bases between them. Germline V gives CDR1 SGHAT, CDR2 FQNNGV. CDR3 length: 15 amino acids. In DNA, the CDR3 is TGTGCCAGCAGCTTAGACCTCAGACAAATCGGGGAGCTGTTTTTT. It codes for CASSLDLRQIGELFF.